One and the same sample provided the 10 T cell receptor beta chains below, sequenced in a study of shared clonotypes between healthy human individuals. Clones were read by immunoSEQ multiplex PCR, and TCRdb kept only the in-frame ones, dropping some. The sample lists 2,500,000 or so clones; around 90% were seen once. Source material: naive CD4+ T cells sorted from blood. As to subset: CD45RA+ positively selected. These receptors originate from a man aged 18 to 29 in good health.

The rearrangement links TRBV11-3 to TRBJ2-3, with 9 bases aligning to TRBD1. Trimming removed 3 bases from V and 5 bases from J; junction bases left unmatched: 6. Germline assignment: CDR1 SGHNT and CDR2 YENEEA. CDR3 length equals 15 residues. The chain's CDR3 is CASSFEHRGQDTQYF. In DNA form, the CDR3 reads TGTGCCAGCAGCTTCGAGCACAGGGGGCAAGATACGCAGTATTTT.

The rearrangement uses TRBV7-6 and TRBJ1-3; tentative D call: TRBD1 (6 bases). CDR3 length equals 17 residues. Per germline, CDR1 SGHVS and CDR2 FNYEAQ. V was clipped by 2 bases and J by 4 bases, with 18 bases between them. The CDR3 loop reads CASSLLWDTAVGNTIYF. CDR3 in DNA: TGTGCCAGCAGCTTACTCTGGGACACAGCCGTCGGAAACACCATATATTTT.

The chain has TRBV5-1 and TRBJ2-2; 9 bases agree with TRBD2. The CDR3 spans 15 residues. V gave up 2 bases and J gave up 6 bases; unmatched junction bases: 5. CDR1 and CDR2 from the germline V gene are SGHRS and YFSETQ. The CDR3 is CASSLLAGEAGELFF. In nucleotides, the CDR3 is TGCGCCAGCAGCTTATTAGCGGGAGAGGCCGGGGAGCTGTTTTTT.

This clone was detected once. The chain links TRBV5-1 to TRBJ2-7; D tentatively reads TRBD1 or TRBD2 (5 bases each). Germline V lookup: CDR1 SGHRS, CDR2 YFSETQ. Trimming left V 0 bases short and J 6 bases short, with 7 bases between. There are 12 residues in the CDR3. CDR3 nucleotides: TGCGCCAGCAGCTTGGTCGGGGCCGAGCAGTACTTC. Translated: CASSLVGAEQYF.

The chain employs TRBV5-4 and TRBJ2-2; 7 bases line up with TRBD1. Germline values: CDR1 SGHNT, CDR2 YYREEE (reference sequence). V lost 3 bases and J lost 3; bases outside the gene matches: 5. This CDR3 region has 15 residues. DNA for the CDR3: TGTGCCAGCAGCTCTCGGGACAGATACACCGGGGAGCTGTTTTTT. This gives the protein CASSSRDRYTGELFF.

This clone appeared a single time. The V and J genes are TRBV2 and TRBJ2-7; a weak D match, TRBD2 (7 bases). Trimming stripped 5 bases from V and 3 bases from J, with 17 bases between. The CDR3 is made up of 15 amino acids. In germline, CDR1 is SNHLY, CDR2 FYNNEI. In DNA, the CDR3 is TGTGCCAGCAGTCTACAAGGGGGAGGGGGCTACGAGCAGTACTTC. Protein sequence: CASSLQGGGGYEQYF.

This rearrangement joins TRBV14 to TRBJ2-5; no definite D call. Germline loops: CDR1 SGHDN, CDR2 FVKESK. Trimming pared 0 bases from V and 5 bases from J, leaving 10 bases between. The length of the CDR3 is 14 residues. For the CDR3, the DNA is TGTGCCAGCAGCCAAGATTCGGTTACGGAGACCCAGTACTTC. It translates to CASSQDSVTETQYF.

This chain connects TRBV15 to TRBJ2-3; 7 bases fit TRBD2. The CDR3 is made up of 17 amino acids. The V segment lost 0 bases and the J segment 0 bases; nucleotides outside the gene matches: 6. The V gene's germline CDR1 is LNHNV and CDR2 YYDKDF (reference sequence). The CDR3 reads CATSREGGPASTDTQYF. The CDR3 DNA follows: TGTGCCACCAGCAGAGAGGGAGGGCCCGCTAGCACAGATACGCAGTATTTT.

The V gene is TRBV7-2, the J gene TRBJ2-3; 8 positions agree with TRBD2. This CDR3 contains 15 residues. V lost 3 bases, J lost 6 bases, and 8 bases stayed unmatched. The V gene's germline CDR1 is SGHTA and CDR2 FQGNSA. The CDR3 nucleotides read TGTGCCAGCAGCTTCGACGGGGGGGTGTTGGATACGCAGTATTTT. Protein product: CASSFDGGVLDTQYF.

J is TRBJ2-5 and V is TRBV30; D possibly corresponds to TRBD2 (6 bases). This CDR3 spans 14 amino acids. V gave up 7 bases and J gave up 6 bases, with 21 bases separating them. Germline-derived CDR1 and CDR2 are GTSNPN and SVGIG (reference sequence). The CDR3 loop is CAYHRDSLLQTQYF. Written as DNA, the CDR3 is TGTGCCTACCACCGGGACTCTCTCTTGCAGACCCAGTACTTC.